Listed below are T cell receptor beta chains from one sample, sequenced in a study of blood T cell repertoires in COVID-19. Sequenced by immunoSEQ multiplex PCR; TCRdb stores in-frame clones only, minus some. This sample has about 130,000 clones, with roughly 90% found just once. What was sequenced was PBMCs or T cells enriched from blood (not recorded which). These receptors came from a woman aged 45 to 65 who had recovered from COVID-19. The CDR3 runs from the conserved cysteine through the conserved F or W. Each record gives: J gene, clone size, V gene, D gene, CDR3 DNA, CDR3 protein. A D gene is named only where the DNA matches it firmly. Expanded clones are given a class, and other clones once, few, many or no size at all.

TRBJ1-3	-	TRBV6-1	-	TGTGCCAGCAGTGAGGGCTTCTCTGGAAACACCATATATTTT	CASSEGFSGNTIYF
TRBJ1-6	-	TRBV4-1	-	TGCGCCAGCAGCCAATGGTGGAGGGGGGGGCAGGATAATTCACCCCTCCACTTT	CASSQWWRGGQDNSPLHF
TRBJ1-5	few	TRBV2	-	TGTGCCAGCAATCTAGACAGCCTTCGGCCCCAGCATTTT	CASNLDSLRPQHF
TRBJ2-7	-	TRBV14	TRBD2	TGTGCCAGCAGCCTAACTAGCGGGGACCACGAGCAGTACTTC	CASSLTSGDHEQYF
TRBJ2-5	-	TRBV7-3	TRBD2	TGTGCCAGCAGCCGACCGGGACTAGGAGAGACCCAGTACTTC	CASSRPGLGETQYF
TRBJ2-7	-	TRBV5-1	-	TGCGCCGGCCAACCGGGAAAAGCCTACGAGCAGTACTTC	CAGQPGKAYEQYF
TRBJ2-3	-	TRBV5-1	TRBD2	TGCGCCAGCAGCTTGGGTACGGGGGGTCATACAGATACGCAGTATTTT	CASSLGTGGHTDTQYF
TRBJ2-3	-	TRBV2	-	TGTGCCAGCAGTCCCTTACCCTCTAGCGCCTCGGAATATACGCAGTATTTT	CASSPLPSSASEYTQYF
TRBJ2-2	-	TRBV6-5	-	TGTGCCAGCACCCTAGGTAACGGGGAGCTGTTTTTT	CASTLGNGELFF
TRBJ2-7	-	TRBV5-1	TRBD1	TGCGCCAGCAGCTTTTTACAGGGGGCGGACGAGCAGTACTTC	CASSFLQGADEQYF
TRBJ2-3	-	TRBV7-3	TRBD1	TGTGCCAGCAGCTTGGGAACAGGGGCCACAGATACGCAGTATTTT	CASSLGTGATDTQYF
TRBJ1-4	-	TRBV19	TRBD1	TGTGCCAGTATGCCTTCCGGGACAGGGTCTTTTTTATGGGAAAAACTGTTTTTT	CASMPSGTGSFLWEKLFF
TRBJ1-1	-	TRBV11-3	-	TGTGCCAGCAGCCCAAGGAGGATTGGGGAAGAAGCTTTCTTT	CASSPRRIGEEAFF
TRBJ1-2	-	TRBV6-6	-	TGTGCCAGCAGTTATTACGGGTTCTCCGGTGGCTACACCTTC	CASSYYGFSGGYTF
TRBJ2-5	once	TRBV7-2	TRBD2	TGTGCCAGCAGCCTCTCGAGCGGGGGGATCCAAGAGACCCAGTACTTC	CASSLSSGGIQETQYF
TRBJ1-1	-	TRBV5-5	TRBD1	TGTGCCAGCAGCGGACAGGGATTAAACACTGAAGCTTTCTTT	CASSGQGLNTEAFF
TRBJ1-2	-	TRBV11-2	-	TGTGCCAGCAGCTTAGGACAGCCCAACTATGGCTACACCTTC	CASSLGQPNYGYTF
TRBJ2-6	-	TRBV7-3	-	TGTGCCAGCAGCTTAAATCAGGCCTCTGGGGCCAACGTCCTGACTTTC	CASSLNQASGANVLTF
TRBJ1-2	-	TRBV3-1/TRBV3-2	-	TGTGCCAGCAGCCAAGATTTGTCTGGCGGCTACACCTTC	CASSQDLSGGYTF
TRBJ1-2	-	TRBV4-1	-	TGCGCCAGCAGCCAAGACAGTAACTATGGCTACACCTTC	CASSQDSNYGYTF
TRBJ1-1	-	TRBV9	-	TGTGCCAGCAGCGTAGGGGCCACTGAAGCTTTCTTT	CASSVGATEAFF
TRBJ1-2	-	TRBV10-1	-	TGCGCCAGCAGTGAGGGCCGATCCTATGGCTACACCTTC	CASSEGRSYGYTF
TRBJ2-7	-	TRBV7-2	-	TGTGCCAGCAGCTTAGCCCGAGAGGGCCGCACCTACGAGCAGTACTTC	CASSLAREGRTYEQYF
TRBJ1-1	-	TRBV9	TRBD1	TGTGCCAGCAGCCTCCGGACAGGGAACACTGAAGCTTTCTTT	CASSLRTGNTEAFF
TRBJ1-4	-	TRBV9	TRBD1	TGTGCCAGCAGCGCTCCGGGACAGGTCAATGAAAAACTGTTTTTT	CASSAPGQVNEKLFF
TRBJ1-5	-	TRBV15	TRBD1	TGTGCCACCAGAACGGACAGGGAGGTGAATCAGCCCCAGCATTTT	CATRTDREVNQPQHF
TRBJ2-3	once	TRBV3-1/TRBV3-2	TRBD1	TGTGCCAGCAGCCCCGGTAGGGGGCCGCCGAGCACAGATACGCAGTATTTT	CASSPGRGPPSTDTQYF
TRBJ1-4	-	TRBV5-5	TRBD1	TGTGCCAGCAGCCTCTTGGGACAGCCTAATGAAAAACTGTTTTTT	CASSLLGQPNEKLFF
TRBJ2-5	-	TRBV24-1	TRBD1	TGTGCCACCAGCAACGGACAGGGTGAGACCCAGTACTTC	CATSNGQGETQYF
TRBJ2-7	once	TRBV5-5	TRBD1	TGTGCCAGCAGCCGGATCGGGACAGGGGGTAACGAGCAGTACTTC	CASSRIGTGGNEQYF
TRBJ2-1	-	TRBV6-2/TRBV6-3	-	TGTGCCAGCAGTTACGAGGGATTGCGGTACAGTGAGCAGTTCTTC	CASSYEGLRYSEQFF
TRBJ2-1	-	TRBV3-1/TRBV3-2	-	TGTGCCAGCACCACTAGAACCAGCTCCTACAATGAGCAGTTCTTC	CASTTRTSSYNEQFF
TRBJ2-3	-	TRBV19	TRBD2	TGTGCCAGTAGTATATCGGGGGGGATCGGCTTGGATACGCAGTATTTT	CASSISGGIGLDTQYF
TRBJ2-5	-	TRBV19	-	TGTGCCAGTAGTAGCCAGGGTGGGCAAGAGACCCAGTACTTC	CASSSQGGQETQYF
TRBJ2-1	once	TRBV11-3	-	TGTGCCAGCAGCCGAAGGAGCAGGGGGGTCTCCTACAATGAGCAGTTCTTC	CASSRRSRGVSYNEQFF
TRBJ2-1	-	TRBV6-4	TRBD2	TGTGCCAGCAGTGACACTAGCGGGCCATACAATGAGCAGTTCTTC	CASSDTSGPYNEQFF
TRBJ1-2	-	TRBV7-2	-	TGTGCCAGCAGCTTGGTGTGGGCCTACACCTTC	CASSLVWAYTF
TRBJ2-1	once	TRBV19	TRBD2	TGTGCCAGTAGCGGGGGGGTTCCGTTCTTC	CASSGGVPFF
TRBJ2-1	-	TRBV24-1	TRBD2	TGTGCCACCAGTGAGCGGACTAGCGGGGGGGCTTCCTCCCGAAGGAACAATGAGCAGTTCTTC	CATSERTSGGASSRRNNEQFF
TRBJ1-2	few	TRBV24-1	TRBD1	TGTGCCACCAGTGAAACCGGACAGGGGGACTACACCTTC	CATSETGQGDYTF
TRBJ1-6	-	TRBV7-3	-	TGTGCCAGCAGCTTACGGGGGGCTGCCTCCTATAATTCACCCCTCCACTTT	CASSLRGAASYNSPLHF
TRBJ1-2	-	TRBV3-1/TRBV3-2	TRBD1	TGTGCCAGCAGCACCCGACAGGGGGCGAATGGCTACACCTTC	CASSTRQGANGYTF
TRBJ2-2	once	TRBV19	-	TGTGCCAGTAGTATGGGCGTGAACACCGGGGAGCTGTTTTTT	CASSMGVNTGELFF
TRBJ2-7	-	TRBV5-5	TRBD1	TGTGCCAGCAGCTGGGGACAGGGACTCTACGAGCAGTACTTC	CASSWGQGLYEQYF
TRBJ1-5	-	TRBV3-1/TRBV3-2	-	TGTGCCAGCAGCCAAGGAACAGGCGGTCAGCCCCAGCATTTT	CASSQGTGGQPQHF
TRBJ2-1	-	TRBV29-1	TRBD2	TGCAGCGTTGACCTAGCGGGGGGGGTTTCGGATGAGCAGTTCTTC	CSVDLAGGVSDEQFF
TRBJ2-3	once	TRBV9	TRBD2	TGTGCCAGCAGCGTAGGAGCTAGCGGAGTTAGCACAGATACGCAGTATTTT	CASSVGASGVSTDTQYF
TRBJ2-3	-	TRBV7-2	TRBD1	TGTGCCAGCAGCTCTCAGACAGGGCTCGGATCGAATACGCAGTATTTT	CASSSQTGLGSNTQYF